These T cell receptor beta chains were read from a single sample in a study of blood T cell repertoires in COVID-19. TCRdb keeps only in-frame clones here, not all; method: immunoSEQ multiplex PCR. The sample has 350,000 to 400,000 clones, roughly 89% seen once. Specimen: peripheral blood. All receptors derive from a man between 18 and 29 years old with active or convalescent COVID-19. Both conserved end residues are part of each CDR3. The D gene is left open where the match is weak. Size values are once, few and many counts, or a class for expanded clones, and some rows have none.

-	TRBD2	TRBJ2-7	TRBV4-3	TGCGCCAGCAGCCAAGCATACGGGACTAGCGGCTACGAGCAGTACTTC	CASSQAYGTSGYEQYF
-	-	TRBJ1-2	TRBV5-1	TGCGCCAGCAGCTGGGACATTGGGGTGATCGGCTACACCTTC	CASSWDIGVIGYTF
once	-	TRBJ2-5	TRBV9	TGTGCCAGCAGCGTAGATCCTAGGGGAGAGACCCAGTACTTC	CASSVDPRGETQYF
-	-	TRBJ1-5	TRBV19	TGTGCCAGTAGTATAGCAGACAATCAGCCCCAGCATTTT	CASSIADNQPQHF
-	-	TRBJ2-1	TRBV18	TGTGCCAGCTCACCTAGCTCCTACAATGAGCAGTTCTTC	CASSPSSYNEQFF
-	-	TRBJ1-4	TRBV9	TGTGCCAGCAGCGTGGAGGGCGCAGGGACTAATGAAAAACTGTTTTTT	CASSVEGAGTNEKLFF
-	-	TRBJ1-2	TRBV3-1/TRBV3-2	TGTGCCAGCAGCCCCTCCGGGACAAGTAACTATGGCTACACCTTC	CASSPSGTSNYGYTF
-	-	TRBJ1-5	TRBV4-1	TGCGCCAGCAGCCAAGAAGGCTGGGGCGGTAATCAGCCCCAGCATTTT	CASSQEGWGGNQPQHF
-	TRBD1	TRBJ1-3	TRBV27	TGTGCCAGCAGTCCCCGGAGGGGGACAGTCAGCTCTGGAAACACCATATATTTT	CASSPRRGTVSSGNTIYF
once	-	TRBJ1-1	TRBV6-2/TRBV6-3	TGTGCCAGCAGTCGGAGCCGACCCATGAACACTGAAGCTTTCTTT	CASSRSRPMNTEAFF
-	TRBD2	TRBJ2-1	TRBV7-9	TGTGCCAGCAGGTCCCTGATGACTAGCGGGGGATACAATGAGCAGTTCTTC	CASRSLMTSGGYNEQFF
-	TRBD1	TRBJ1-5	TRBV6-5	TGTGCCAGCAGTTCATCTAGGGGACAGGAAAATCAGCCCCAGCATTTT	CASSSSRGQENQPQHF
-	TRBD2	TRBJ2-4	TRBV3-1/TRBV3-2	TGTGCCAGCAGCCATCTAGCGGAGGAAGCCAAAAACATTCAGTACTTC	CASSHLAEEAKNIQYF
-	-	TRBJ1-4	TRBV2	TGTGCCAGCAGTGAATTTCCGGGGTCGGGTGAAAAACTGTTTTTT	CASSEFPGSGEKLFF
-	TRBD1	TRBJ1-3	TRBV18	TGTGCCAGCTCACCCGGACAGGGGCCGGGAAACACCATATATTTT	CASSPGQGPGNTIYF
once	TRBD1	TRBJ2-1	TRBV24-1	TGTGCCACAGCGACAGGGGGAACCTACAATGAGCAGTTCTTC	CATATGGTYNEQFF
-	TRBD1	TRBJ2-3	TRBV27	TGTGCCAGCAGTTTATCGACAGGGGATACGCAGTATTTT	CASSLSTGDTQYF
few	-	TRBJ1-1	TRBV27	TGTGCCAGCAGTCCAGCCGGGAGGGCTAAAGCTTTCTTT	CASSPAGRAKAFF
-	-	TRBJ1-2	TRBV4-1	TGCGCCAGCAGCCTCAGAGGTGGTCCGGGAATGAACTATGGCTACACCTTC	CASSLRGGPGMNYGYTF
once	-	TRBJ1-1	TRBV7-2	TGTGCCAGCAGCCTCTCCGTGAACACTGAAGCTTTCTTT	CASSLSVNTEAFF
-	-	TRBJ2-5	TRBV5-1	TGCGCCAGCAGCTCGGGGGGCTCTCAGGGGACCCAGTACTTC	CASSSGGSQGTQYF
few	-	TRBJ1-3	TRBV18	TGTGCCAGCTCAAAGCAACAGGACTCTGGAAACACCATATATTTT	CASSKQQDSGNTIYF
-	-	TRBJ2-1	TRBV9	TGTGCCAGCAGCGTCCAGGGTCTAGGGGGTTACAATGAGCAGTTCTTC	CASSVQGLGGYNEQFF
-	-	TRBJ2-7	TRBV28	TGTGCCAGCATGAGTAGATTCTACTACGAGCAGTACTTC	CASMSRFYYEQYF
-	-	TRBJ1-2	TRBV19	TGTGCCAGTAGTACTACAGGGCACGGCTACACCTTC	CASSTTGHGYTF
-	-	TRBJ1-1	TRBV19	TGTGCCAGTACATCCTTACTAGGGTGGATGGGCACTGAAGCTTTCTTT	CASTSLLGWMGTEAFF
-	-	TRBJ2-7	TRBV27	TGTGCCAGCAGTTTCCGCGGGCAGGGACTCCCAGTTTTTTCCTACGAGCAGTACTTC	CASSFRGQGLPVFSYEQYF
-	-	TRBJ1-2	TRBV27	TGTGCCAGCAGTCCCCGGGGAAGCCAGCACACCTTC	CASSPRGSQHTF
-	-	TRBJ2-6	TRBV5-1	TGCGCCAGCAGCTTGGACCCCCCCGGGTCTGGGGCCAACGTCCTGACTTTC	CASSLDPPGSGANVLTF
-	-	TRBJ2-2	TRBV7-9	TGTGCCAGCAGCCTGGGCAGGGGAGTTTCCGGGGAGCTGTTTTTT	CASSLGRGVSGELFF
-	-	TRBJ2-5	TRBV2	TGTGCCAGCAGTGAATCGCCATCATACGGGGAGACCCAGTACTTC	CASSESPSYGETQYF
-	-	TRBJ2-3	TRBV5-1	TGCGCCAGCAGCTTGGTTGCGGGGGCATCGGATACGCAGTATTTT	CASSLVAGASDTQYF
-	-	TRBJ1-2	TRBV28	TGTGCCAGCAGGGAGCCAAGTGATGGCTACACCTTC	CASREPSDGYTF
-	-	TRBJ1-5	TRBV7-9	TGTGCCAGCAGCTTTTCCGGGATCCGGGCCCAGCCCCAGCATTTT	CASSFSGIRAQPQHF
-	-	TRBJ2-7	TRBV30	TGTGCCTCGAATAGGGACTCGAACTACGAGCAGTACTTC	CASNRDSNYEQYF
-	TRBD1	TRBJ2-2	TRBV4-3	TGCGCCAGCAGCCGCTCAGGGGGCGCGAACACCGGGGAGCTGTTTTTT	CASSRSGGANTGELFF
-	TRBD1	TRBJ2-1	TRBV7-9	TGTGCCAGCAGCAAGAGGCGGGACAGGGGAGCCGATGAGCAGTTCTTC	CASSKRRDRGADEQFF
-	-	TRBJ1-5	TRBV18	TGTGCCAGCTCACCTACTTCCCTGCGCAATCAGCCCCAGCATTTT	CASSPTSLRNQPQHF
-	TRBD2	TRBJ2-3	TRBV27	TGTGCCAGCAGTCGGACTAGCGCGGATACGCAGTATTTT	CASSRTSADTQYF
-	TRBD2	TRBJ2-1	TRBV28	TGTGCCAGCAGGATTAGCGGGAGGGCCTTCGTAGATGAGCAGTTCTTC	CASRISGRAFVDEQFF